One TCR beta chain is described in this entry. Its antigen is undetermined. This sample was included in a study of T cells in localized non-small cell lung cancer. TCRdb keeps only in-frame clones here, not all; method: immunoSEQ multiplex PCR. This sample has about 59,000 clones, with 90% to 95% found just once. Germline loops: CDR1 SGHNT, CDR2 YYREEE (reference sequence). Deletions cut 3 bases from V and 2 bases from J, with 21 bases between. The CDR3 is made up of 19 amino acids. Study-wide results and caveats: An association was observed between higher blood T cell density and longer overall survival. Adjacent uninvolved lung tissue had the highest T cell clonality, exceeding tumor. Paired adjacent lung recovered a median about 60 of the top 100 tumor clones.

This receptor was identified in a man aged 35 to 69 with stage I lung adenocarcinoma. This chain joins TRBV5-4 and TRBJ2-6, with D perhaps matching TRBD1 (8 bases). Sequences were derived from peripheral blood, sampled before any cancer treatment. The DNA for the CDR3 is TGTGCCAGCAGCTCATTTCCAGGGGGCGCGGGAGCTGGGGCCAACGTCCTGACTTTC. Its protein is CASSSFPGGAGAGANVLTF. Full variable domain (remainder filled in from reference TRBV5-4 and TRBJ2-6): ETGVTQSPTHLIKTRGQQVTLRCSSQSGHNTVSWYQQALGQGPQFIFQYYREEENGRGNFPPRFSGLQFPNYSSELNVNALELDDSALYLCASSSFPGGAGAGANVLTFGAGSRLTVL.